The sequence of this T cell receptor (beta chain) was determined in a study of T-cell memory formation after mild COVID-19. The study, taken as a whole, reports: CM and EM subsets held most contracting CD4+ clones; EMRA held CD8+ ones. Memory cells collected pre-infection included some clones that later responded, suggesting cross-reactive memory joined.

5'RACE primed at constant segments yielded TCR alpha and TCR beta cDNA libraries bearing sample barcodes and UMIs. TCRdb independently ran MiXCR on the 5' RACE reads; one entry per CDR3 protein. This sample has approximately 300,000 distinct CDR3 sequences; roughly 15% occur once, and the top ten carry about a fifth. With regard to this clonotype: The antigen is not known.

This CDR3 is 15 amino acids long. The V gene's germline CDR1 is SGHTA and CDR2 FQGNSA. The J segment lost 5 bases and the V segment lost 5 bases, leaving 8 bases of the junction unmatched. The receptor comes from a man between 18 and 29 years old who had mild COVID-19 (a few samples of this study predate the infection). Cell type and time point are not known. Sequencing input: PBMCs or a T cell subset sorted from them (not recorded which). This chain joins TRBV7-2 and TRBJ1-2; TRBD1 aligns across 10 bases. CDR3 protein: CASSPRTGGMYGYTF. The CDR3 DNA is TGTGCCAGCAGCCCCCGGACAGGGGGAATGTATGGCTACACCTTC. Filled out from reference TRBV7-2 and TRBJ1-2, the complete variable domain reads GAGVSQSPSNKVTEKGKDVELRCDPISGHTALYWYRQSLGQGLEFLIYFQGNSAPDKSGLPSDRFSAERTGGSVSTLTIQRTQQEDSAVYLCASSPRTGGMYGYTFGSGTRLTVV.